The 27 T cell receptor beta chains in this list originate from one sample, sequenced in a study of blood T cell repertoires in COVID-19. The repertoire was sequenced with immunoSEQ multiplex PCR; TCRdb's copy has only in-frame clones and lacks some. Found here are around 58,000 clones, 85% of them singletons; the top ten hold approximately 20%. The specimen was peripheral blood. The origin of the receptors is a human donor in a cohort sampled during active COVID-19.

By sample share, this clone is medium-sized (0.01 to 0.1%). The same CDR3 can be traced to other DNA sequences in this sample. The chain carries TRBV4-1 and TRBJ1-5; TRBD1 aligns across 9 bases. The junction had 0 bases not matched to a gene; V was cut back by 1 base and J by 2 bases. The CDR3 has 15 amino acids. Germline CDR1 is MGHRA and CDR2 is YSYEKL. The CDR3 loop reads CASSQGTGGNQPQHF. Written as DNA, the CDR3 is TGCGCCAGCAGCCAAGGGACAGGGGGCAATCAGCCCCAGCATTTT.

The chain has TRBV10-3 and TRBJ1-4; 7 bases are shared with TRBD1. The CDR3 loop spans 15 amino acids. The germline CDR1 and CDR2 sequences are ENHRY and SYGVKD. The V gene end was trimmed by 3 bases and the J gene end by 2 bases; junction bases not matched to a gene: 3. The CDR3: CAISDPGQTNEKLFF. The CDR3 DNA reads as TGTGCCATCAGTGACCCGGGACAGACTAATGAAAAACTGTTTTTT.

Only a few counts were recorded for this clone. The rearrangement uses TRBV5-1 and TRBJ1-1; no firm D call. The CDR3 totals 14 residues. Trimming cost V 4 bases and J 6 bases, with 16 bases left between them. Germline-derived CDR1 and CDR2 are SGHRS and YFSETQ. This CDR3 reads CASSTTPGSPEAFF. The CDR3 DNA reads as TGCGCCAGCAGCACCACCCCGGGTTCGCCTGAAGCTTTCTTT.

The chain combines TRBV11-3 with TRBJ2-7; 9 bases are a match to TRBD2. CDR3 length: 17 amino acids. V lost 1 base, J lost 0 bases, and 7 bases stayed unmatched. Germline V lookup: CDR1 SGHNT, CDR2 YENEEA. CDR3 sequence reads: CASSLAGASGNSYEQYF. The CDR3 coding sequence is TGTGCCAGCAGCTTAGCGGGAGCTAGCGGGAACTCCTACGAGCAGTACTTC.

The genes are TRBV18 and TRBJ1-2; D is perhaps TRBD1 (5 bases). The CDR3 has 15 residues. V lost 3 bases to trimming and J lost 3 bases, with 14 bases between them. Per germline, CDR1 KGHSH and CDR2 LQKENI. DNA for the CDR3: TGTGCCAGCTCACCCACAGGTTCGGTTCACTATGGCTACACCTTC. It translates to CASSPTGSVHYGYTF.

The rearrangement uses TRBV11-2 and TRBJ2-2; D is possibly TRBD1 (5 bases). CDR3 length: 14 amino acids. The germline V gene has CDR1 SGHAT and CDR2 FQNNGV. V shed 5 bases and J shed 5 bases, with 12 bases lying between them. The CDR3, as DNA: TGTGCCAGCAGCCCCTCGCAGGGAACCGGGGAGCTGTTTTTT. It translates to CASSPSQGTGELFF. Full variable domain (rest looked up from reference TRBV11-2 and TRBJ2-2): EAGVAQSPRYKIIEKRQSVAFWCNPISGHATLYWYQQILGQGPKLLIQFQNNGVVDDSQLPKDRFSAERLKGVDSTLKIQPAKLEDSAVYLCASSPSQGTGELFFGEGSRLTVL.

The chain joins TRBV7-9 to TRBJ2-1, with a tentative D call TRBD2 (5 bases). V dropped 6 bases and J dropped 5 bases, with 29 bases sitting between them. Germline V lookup: CDR1 SEHNR, CDR2 FQNEAQ (reference sequence). The CDR3 contains 19 residues. The CDR3 DNA reads as TGTGCCAGCAGTCCCACCCCGGCTAGCAGACGTTTGTTGAACAATGAGCAGTTCTTC. Translated: CASSPTPASRRLLNNEQFF.

This chain links TRBV27 with TRBJ2-3; TRBD2 agrees at 12 bases. Losses at the gene ends were 5 bases for V and 8 bases for J; bases not matched to a gene: 8. The germline V gene has CDR1 MNHEY and CDR2 SMNVEV (reference sequence). The CDR3 sequence is 15 residues long. CDR3 sequence: CASSHGLAGSATQYF. CDR3 coding DNA: TGTGCCAGCAGTCACGGACTAGCGGGGAGCGCTACGCAGTATTTT.

This clone was seen ten or more times. The chain combines TRBV19 with TRBJ1-2, with D perhaps TRBD1 (5 bases). Germline values: CDR1 LNHDA, CDR2 SQIVND (reference sequence). This CDR3 has 14 amino acids. Trimming shortened V by 9 bases and J by 6 bases, and 20 bases separated the two germline ends. Written as DNA, the CDR3 is TGTGCCAGCCGTGAACCAGGCAGGGTACATGGCTACACCTTC. Protein product: CASREPGRVHGYTF.

This clone was seen more than once but under ten times. The chain combines TRBV3-1 (or the pseudogene TRBV3-2) with TRBJ2-5, with TRBD2 matching over 9 bases. Germline-derived CDR1 and CDR2 are LGHDT and YNNKEL (reference sequence). V lost 3 bases, J lost 4 bases, and 9 bases stayed unmatched. This CDR3 is built from 16 residues. The CDR3 bases are TGTGCCAGCAGCCACCAATCGGGACTAGCTAGAGAGACCCAGTACTTC. Residues: CASSHQSGLARETQYF.

The chain carries TRBV7-2 and TRBJ1-4; 9 nucleotides match TRBD1. Trimming at V came to 4 bases and at J to 5 bases, leaving 2 bases not matched to a gene. The CDR3 sequence is 14 residues long. The germline V gene has CDR1 SGHTA and CDR2 FQGNSA. The CDR3 sequence is CASSSDRGNEKLFF. The CDR3 region has the DNA TGTGCCAGCAGCTCAGACAGGGGGAATGAAAAACTGTTTTTT.

There are a few counts of this clone. This sequence joins TRBV4-2 and TRBJ2-5; no definite D call. V lost 3 bases and J lost 2, with 10 bases in between. Germline V CDR1 and CDR2: LGHNA, YNFKEQ. This CDR3 region has 14 residues. CDR3 nucleotide sequence: TGTGCCAGCAGCCAGCACCTAGAACAAGAGACCCAGTACTTC. Encoded protein: CASSQHLEQETQYF.

This clone was picked up one time. The chain couples TRBV5-1 to TRBJ2-5, with 11 bases identical to TRBD1. V trimming: 4 bases; J trimming: 3 bases; junction bases outside the gene matches: 2. The germline V gene has CDR1 SGHRS and CDR2 YFSETQ. The CDR3 extends over 14 amino acids. The CDR3 loop is CASSVGQGEETQYF. In DNA form, the CDR3 reads TGCGCCAGCAGCGTGGGACAGGGGGAAGAGACCCAGTACTTC.

The V and J genes are TRBV13 and TRBJ1-1; tentatively, D is TRBD1 (5 bases). The germline CDR1 and CDR2 sequences are PRHDT and FYEKMQ (reference sequence). The CDR3 is 15 residues long. V was pared by 5 bases and J by 1 base, with 14 bases between. The CDR3 reads CASSIRQSANTEAFF. In nucleotides, the CDR3 is TGTGCCAGCAGCATCAGACAGTCCGCGAACACTGAAGCTTTCTTT.

The chain employs TRBV6-6 and TRBJ2-7; perhaps TRBD1 as D (6 bases). Germline CDR1 and CDR2: MNHNY and SVGAGI (reference sequence). V was cut by 0 bases and J by 6 bases, with 15 bases left in between. This CDR3 has 15 amino acids. The chain's CDR3 is CASSYSRGGQGEQYF. The CDR3 DNA reads as TGTGCCAGCAGTTACTCGAGAGGGGGACAAGGCGAGCAGTACTTC.

This clone occurred once. The rearrangement links TRBV7-2 to TRBJ2-5, with 9 bases lining up with TRBD1. The CDR3 extends over 14 amino acids. V lost 5 bases and J lost 2; bases outside the gene matches: 3. Germline CDR1 is SGHTA and CDR2 is FQGNSA. As DNA, the CDR3 is TGTGCCAGCAGCCTACAGGGGGCACAAGAGACCCAGTACTTC. Translation gives CASSLQGAQETQYF.

The chain combines TRBV6-1 with TRBJ1-1, with a weak D call TRBD1 (5 bases). V was shortened by 2 bases and J by 3 bases, with 19 bases between the two germline ends. The CDR3 sequence is 17 residues long. CDR1 MNHNS and CDR2 SASEGT come from the germline V gene. The CDR3 loop is CASSELSWAGPDTEAFF. The DNA of the CDR3 is TGTGCCAGCAGTGAACTAAGCTGGGCGGGGCCTGACACTGAAGCTTTCTTT.

The chain is built from TRBV9 and TRBJ2-1; the match to TRBD2 covers 8 bases. V shed 4 bases and J 4 bases; nucleotides not matched to a gene: 7. The germline CDR1 and CDR2 sequences are SGDLS and YYNGEE. The CDR3 consists of 15 residues. The CDR3 sequence is CASSPFSGEYNEQFF. Here the CDR3 DNA reads TGTGCCAGCAGCCCCTTTAGCGGGGAATACAATGAGCAGTTCTTC.

This clone was seen at least ten times. The chain is built from TRBV5-1 and TRBJ2-7; D might be TRBD2 (6 bases). CDR3 size: 16 residues. Germline CDR1 reads SGHRS; CDR2 reads YFSETQ. V lost 0 bases, J lost 0 bases, and 13 bases lay in between. CDR3 sequence reads: CASSLAARDFSYEQYF. The DNA of the CDR3 is TGCGCCAGCAGCTTGGCCGCACGGGACTTCTCCTACGAGCAGTACTTC.

V and J are TRBV7-2 and TRBJ1-2; 8 bases map to TRBD1. There are 14 residues in the CDR3. Germline V gives CDR1 SGHTA, CDR2 FQGNSA. Trimming took 5 bases from V and 1 from J; bases not matched to a gene: 3. In DNA form, the CDR3 reads TGTGCCAGCAGCGTAGACAGGGGTAACTATGGCTACACCTTC. This sequence encodes CASSVDRGNYGYTF.

This clone was detected only a few times. V usage is TRBV10-1 and J usage is TRBJ2-3, with TRBD2 identical over 14 bases. With 6 bases clipped from V and 2 bases from J, the junction kept 4 bases outside the gene matches. Germline V gene sequence: CDR1 WNHNN, CDR2 SYGVQD (reference sequence). The CDR3 length is 16 residues. This chain's CDR3 is CASRGLAGANTDTQYF. DNA for the CDR3: TGCGCCAGCAGGGGACTAGCGGGGGCCAACACAGATACGCAGTATTTT.

This clone has a handful of counts. This chain joins TRBV29-1 and TRBJ1-2; maybe TRBD1 (6 bases). Germline CDR1 SQVTM, CDR2 ANQGSEA. Trimming left V 8 bases short and J 7 bases short, with 17 bases between. This CDR3 has 12 amino acids. CDR3 nucleotides: TGCAGCTCAAGTCAGGGGCAAGGTGGCTACACCTTC. Protein: CSSSQGQGGYTF.

This clone was observed a handful of times. V gene TRBV6-2 or TRBV6-3 combines with J gene TRBJ1-5; D gene ambiguous. The CDR3 has 14 amino acids. The germline V gene encodes CDR1 MNHEY and CDR2 SVGEGT. V lost 2 bases to trimming and J lost 7 bases, with 12 bases between them. The CDR3 bases are TGTGCCAGCAGTTACGAGATTCGGGGACAGCCCCAGCATTTT. Translating it yields CASSYEIRGQPQHF.

This clone was picked up one time. The V gene is TRBV27, the J gene TRBJ2-7; D perhaps matches TRBD1 (6 bases). From germline, CDR1 is MNHEY and CDR2 SMNVEV (reference sequence). V lost 2 bases and J lost 1, with 12 bases in between. The CDR3 has 15 amino acids. The chain's CDR3 is CASSLSQGWSYEQYF. The CDR3 nucleotides read TGTGCCAGCAGTTTAAGCCAGGGGTGGTCCTACGAGCAGTACTTC.

The CDR3 nucleotides are TGTGCCAGCAGCCAAGATTGGGAGTGGTCCAACCAAGAGACCCAGTACTTC. This translates into CASSQDWEWSNQETQYF. V gene TRBV3-1 (or the pseudogene TRBV3-2) combines with J gene TRBJ2-5, with TRBD2 as a possible D gene (5 bases). The V end lost 0 bases, the J end lost 0 bases, and 14 bases lay between the germline ends. In germline, CDR1 is LGHDT, CDR2 YNNKEL (reference sequence). The CDR3 has 17 amino acids.

This chain uses TRBV7-2 with TRBJ1-5; maybe TRBD1 (6 bases). This CDR3 region has 13 residues. Germline loops: CDR1 SGHTA, CDR2 FQGNSA. Trimming stripped 3 bases from V and 9 bases from J, with 12 bases between. The CDR3 DNA is TGTGCCAGCAGCTTTGGGGGCTGGGGGCCCCAGCATTTT. Translating it yields CASSFGGWGPQHF.

This chain connects TRBV10-3 to TRBJ2-7; 9 bases match TRBD2. Unmatched junction bases numbered 11, after V lost 10 bases and J lost 4 bases. Germline CDR1 reads ENHRY; CDR2 reads SYGVKD. CDR3 size: 14 residues. This CDR3 reads CATRSASGVYEQYF. The CDR3, as DNA: TGTGCCACCAGGTCGGCTAGCGGGGTGTACGAGCAGTACTTC.